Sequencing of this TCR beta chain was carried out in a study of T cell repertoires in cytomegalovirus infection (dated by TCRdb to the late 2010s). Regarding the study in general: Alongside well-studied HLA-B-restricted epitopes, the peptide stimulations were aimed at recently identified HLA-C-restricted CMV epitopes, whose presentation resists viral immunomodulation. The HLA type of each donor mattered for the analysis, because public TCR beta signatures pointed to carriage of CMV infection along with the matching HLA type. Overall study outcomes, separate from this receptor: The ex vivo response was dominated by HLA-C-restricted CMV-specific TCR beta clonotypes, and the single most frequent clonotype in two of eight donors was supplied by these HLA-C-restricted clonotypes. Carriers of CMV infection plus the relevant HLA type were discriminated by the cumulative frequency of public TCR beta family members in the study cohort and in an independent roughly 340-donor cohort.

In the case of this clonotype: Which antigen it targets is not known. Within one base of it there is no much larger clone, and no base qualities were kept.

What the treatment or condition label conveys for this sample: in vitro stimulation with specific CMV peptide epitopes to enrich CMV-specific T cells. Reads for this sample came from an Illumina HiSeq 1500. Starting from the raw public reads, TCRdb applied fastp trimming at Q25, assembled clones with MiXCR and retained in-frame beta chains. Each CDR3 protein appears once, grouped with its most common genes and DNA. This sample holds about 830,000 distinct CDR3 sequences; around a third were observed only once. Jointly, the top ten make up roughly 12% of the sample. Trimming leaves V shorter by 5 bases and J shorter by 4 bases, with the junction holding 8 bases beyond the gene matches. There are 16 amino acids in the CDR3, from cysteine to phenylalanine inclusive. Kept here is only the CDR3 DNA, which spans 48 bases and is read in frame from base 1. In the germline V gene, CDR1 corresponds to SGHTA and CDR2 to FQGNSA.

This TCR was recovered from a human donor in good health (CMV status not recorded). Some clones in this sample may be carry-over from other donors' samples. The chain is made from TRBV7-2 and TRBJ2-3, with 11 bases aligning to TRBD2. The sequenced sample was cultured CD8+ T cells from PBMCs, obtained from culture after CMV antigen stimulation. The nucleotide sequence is TGTGCCAGCAGCACGCCTCTAGCGGGGGGCCCAGATACGCAGTATTTT. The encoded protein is CASSTPLAGGPDTQYF.